Below are 25 T cell receptor beta chains sequenced from a single sample in a study of spatial heterogeneity in lung cancer (dated by TCRdb to about 2019). Broader findings and caveats from the paper: The tumor nonsynonymous mutation count correlated with the number of expanded intratumoral alpha and beta TCRs.

Read against the paper, the sample's time point label means: sample taken at primary tumor resection. Library preparation was by 5' RACE. The sequencer listed for this sample is NextSeq 500. Using fastp at Q25 and MiXCR, TCRdb reprocessed the public reads and kept productive beta chains. Each CDR3 protein appears once, grouped with its most common genes and DNA. Counted in this sample were some 4,000 distinct CDR3 sequences; about 7% of them appeared once. The top ten hold around 20% of the sample. Their recognized antigens are unknown. Sequenced material: lung tumor tissue, taken at surgery. The receptors were gathered from a male donor with early-stage non-small cell lung cancer.

This clonotype was found many times. This beta chain turned up in a library designed for alpha chains; as an off-target read, its abundance says little. This chain links TRBV4-3 with TRBJ2-1; TRBD2 agrees at 9 bases. This CDR3 has 15 amino acids. Trimming at V came to 0 bases and at J to 6 bases, leaving 3 bases not matched to a gene. Germline values: CDR1 LGHNA, CDR2 YSLEER. Written as DNA, the CDR3 is TGCGCCAGCAGCCAAGATGGACTAGCGCGCAATGAGCAGTTCTTC. Translated, it gives CASSQDGLARNEQFF.

This clonotype is termed medium-sized. This beta chain slipped into a library made for alpha chains as a stray read, so its size is not meaningful. The CDR3 nucleotides read TGTGCCTGGAGTGTAGGGACCTACAATGAGCAGTTCTTC. This gives the protein CAWSVGTYNEQFF. The rearrangement joins TRBV30 to TRBJ2-1; D gene ambiguous. This CDR3 region has 13 residues. Looked up from germline, CDR1 is GTSNPN and CDR2 is SVGIG (reference sequence). The germline V and J ends were trimmed by 0 bases and 2 bases, with 5 bases remaining between them.

This clonotype has ten or more counts. A library made for alpha chains picked up this beta chain off target, so its size means little. This sequence joins TRBV4-2 and TRBJ2-1; the D is unclear. Germline V gene sequence: CDR1 LGHNA, CDR2 YNFKEQ. Trimming took off 1 base at V and 8 bases at J, with 12 bases between the two ends. This CDR3 region has 14 residues. The chain's CDR3 is CASSQVLRGYEQFF. DNA of the CDR3: TGTGCCAGCAGCCAAGTCCTTCGTGGCTATGAGCAGTTCTTC.

This clonotype occurred many times. This beta chain appears as a stray read in a library generated for alpha chains; its size is not informative. The rearrangement uses TRBV7-3 and TRBJ2-2; 7 nucleotides align to TRBD2. Germline V lookup: CDR1 SGHTA, CDR2 FQGTGA. The V segment lost 6 bases and the J segment 6 bases; nucleotides outside the gene matches: 7. This CDR3 has 14 amino acids. CDR3 amino acids: CASRKSLAAGELFF. CDR3 DNA: TGTGCCAGCAGAAAAAGCCTAGCGGCCGGGGAGCTGTTTTTT.

This clonotype rates as medium-sized (0.01 to 0.1%). This beta chain slipped into a library made for alpha chains as a stray read, so its size is not meaningful. CDR3 DNA: TGTGCCAGCAGCCGCTCCGGTAGCACCTACGAGCAGTACTTC. Protein: CASSRSGSTYEQYF. The gene calls are TRBV7-2 and TRBJ2-7, with D uncertain. Germline-derived CDR1 and CDR2 are SGHTA and FQGNSA. Trimming stripped 5 bases from V and 2 bases from J, with 13 bases between. CDR3 size: 14 residues.

This clonotype is termed large. This beta chain was picked up by a library intended for alpha chains and is off target, so its count carries little meaning. This chain links TRBV5-5 with TRBJ1-1; no reliable D call. There are 13 residues in the CDR3. The V gene lost 4 bases and the J gene lost 2 bases, with 9 bases spanning the gap. The germline CDR1 and CDR2 sequences are SGHKS and YYEKEE (reference sequence). The chain's CDR3 is CASSPYPNTEAFF. As DNA, the CDR3 is TGTGCCAGCAGCCCGTACCCCAACACTGAAGCTTTCTTT.

This clonotype is labeled medium-sized. This beta chain is off target for a library built for alpha chains, so its abundance means little. This chain connects TRBV7-9 to TRBJ2-1; 11 positions agree with TRBD1. V gave up 3 bases and J gave up 8 bases; unmatched junction bases: 6. Germline CDR1 SEHNR, CDR2 FQNEAQ (reference sequence). This CDR3 has 15 amino acids. The CDR3 protein is CASSFRTGGKDEQFF. The DNA for the CDR3 is TGTGCCAGCAGCTTTCGGACAGGGGGCAAGGATGAGCAGTTCTTC.

This clonotype was detected many times. This beta chain turned up in a library designed for alpha chains; as an off-target read, its abundance says little. The gene calls are TRBV6-1 and TRBJ2-4, with 9 positions matching TRBD1. The CDR3 runs 14 residues. After removal of 6 bases from V and 12 bases from J, the junction contained 12 bases not matched to a gene. CDR1 and CDR2 (germline): MNHNS, SASEGT. In nucleotides, the CDR3 is TGTGCCAGCAGGACAGGGGGGACCAAAACGGCTCAGTACTTC. Protein: CASRTGGTKTAQYF.

By sample share, this clonotype is medium-sized. This beta chain turned up in a library designed for alpha chains; as an off-target read, its abundance says little. The chain couples TRBV6-6 to TRBJ1-2; D is possibly TRBD1 (6 bases). CDR1 and CDR2 (germline): MNHNY, SVGAGI (reference sequence). The CDR3 extends over 12 amino acids. CDR3 loop: CATGGAFYGYTF. The CDR3 DNA follows: TGTGCTACGGGGGGCGCTTTCTATGGCTACACCTTC.

By proportion, this clonotype is medium-sized (0.01 to 0.1%). Because the library targeted alpha chains, this beta chain is an off-target read whose size means little. The chain uses TRBV7-2 and TRBJ2-1; 9 bases line up with TRBD2. V was clipped by 3 bases and J by 8 bases; unmatched bases: 14. The CDR3 consists of 17 residues. The germline CDR1 and CDR2 sequences are SGHTA and FQGNSA. DNA for the CDR3: TGTGCCAGCAGCTTTAATGGAGCGGGAGGTAACTCCGATGAGCAGTTCTTC. It yields the protein CASSFNGAGGNSDEQFF.

By frequency in the sample, this clonotype is medium-sized. This beta chain came through as a stray read in a library set up for alpha chains, and its size says little. The chain carries TRBV6-5 and TRBJ2-7, with D perhaps TRBD1 or TRBD2 (6 bases each). Germline V lookup: CDR1 MNHEY, CDR2 SVGAGI. The germline V and J ends were trimmed by 5 bases and 2 bases, with 16 bases remaining between them. This CDR3 has 15 amino acids. The CDR3 nucleotides read TGTGCCAGCAGTGACCGGAAGGGGGGAGCCTACGAGCAGTACTTC. Encoded protein: CASSDRKGGAYEQYF.

This clonotype was detected ten times or more. Because this beta chain is a stray read in a library intended to capture alpha chains, its abundance should not be given much weight. The gene calls are TRBV7-3 and TRBJ2-5, with D uncertain. The CDR3 sequence is 13 residues long. Per germline, CDR1 SGHTA and CDR2 FQGTGA. Trimming cost V 8 bases and J 0 bases, with 10 bases left between them. CDR3 region: CASARADQETQYF. DNA of the CDR3: TGTGCCAGCGCCCGGGCAGACCAAGAGACCCAGTACTTC.

This clonotype was seen at least ten times. The junction does not match germline at one end; this may be a read error. Within a library made for alpha chains, this beta chain is off target, and its count is uninformative. The chain is built from TRBV7-7 and TRBJ2-3; TRBD2 is a possible D gene (7 bases). Germline V gene lookup returns CDR1 SSHAT and CDR2 FNYEAQ (reference sequence). The CDR3 runs to 17 residues. In nucleotides, the CDR3 is TGTGCTAGCAGCTCCCAACTCGGCGGGGGCGGCACAGATACGCAGTATTTT. Protein sequence: CASSSQLGGGGTDTQYF.

This clonotype is classed as medium-sized. This beta chain lies outside the target of a library built for alpha chains; its clone size means little. The rearrangement links TRBV7-6 to TRBJ2-7; maybe TRBD1 (6 bases). V shed 1 base and J shed 5 bases, with 18 bases lying between them. CDR3 size: 16 residues. CDR1 is SGHVS and CDR2 is FNYEAQ in the germline V gene. This chain's CDR3 is CASSLGKGGVFNEQYF. In nucleotides, the CDR3 is TGTGCCAGCAGCTTAGGTAAAGGGGGTGTTTTCAACGAGCAGTACTTC.

This clonotype was observed at least ten times. Since it is a stray read in a library aimed at alpha chains, this beta chain has a size that is not meaningful. The J gene is TRBJ1-1, the V gene TRBV27; D remains ambiguous. The V gene's germline CDR1 is MNHEY and CDR2 SMNVEV (reference sequence). Trimming shortened V by 4 bases and J by 9 bases, and 15 bases separated the two germline ends. The CDR3 totals 13 residues. The CDR3 loop reads CASSSPVGSQAFF. The CDR3 region has the DNA TGTGCCAGCAGTTCCCCCGTGGGTTCACAAGCTTTCTTT.

This clonotype qualifies as medium-sized (0.01 to 0.1%). A library made for alpha chains picked up this beta chain off target, so its size means little. The chain links TRBV5-1 to TRBJ2-5; TRBD2 aligns across 7 bases. The CDR3 runs 14 residues. V lost 0 bases to trimming and J lost 2 bases; unmatched junction nucleotides: 1. The V gene's germline CDR1 is SGHRS and CDR2 YFSETQ. The CDR3 loop is CASSLAGGQETQYF. CDR3 DNA sequence: TGCGCCAGCAGCTTGGCGGGGGGACAAGAGACCCAGTACTTC.

By its share, this clonotype is medium-sized (0.01 to 0.1%). Because this beta chain is a stray read in a library intended to capture alpha chains, its abundance should not be given much weight. V usage is TRBV18 and J usage is TRBJ1-3, with D perhaps matching TRBD1 (6 bases). The CDR3 is made up of 16 amino acids. Trimming left V 4 bases short and J 0 bases short, with 13 bases between. CDR1 is KGHSH, CDR2 LQKENI, per germline. The CDR3: CASSQAEGGSGNTIYF. DNA for the CDR3: TGTGCCAGCTCACAAGCCGAAGGGGGCTCTGGAAACACCATATATTTT.

This clonotype was recorded at least ten times. This beta chain is off target for a library built for alpha chains, so its abundance means little. V gene TRBV7-9 combines with J gene TRBJ2-5, with 9 bases fitting TRBD2. Germline assignment: CDR1 SEHNR and CDR2 FQNEAQ (reference sequence). J lost 0 bases, V lost 0 bases, and 2 bases had no gene match. CDR3 size: 16 residues. CDR3 in amino acids: CASSLARLADQETQYF. The CDR3 nucleotides are TGTGCCAGCAGCTTAGCACGACTAGCGGACCAAGAGACCCAGTACTTC.

This clonotype was found many times. This beta chain is an off-target read within a library intended for alpha chains, so its frequency means little. The CDR3 DNA is TGTGCCAGCAGAAGAGACAGGGGGGAGATCCGAGGCTACACCTTC. Residues: CASRRDRGEIRGYTF. The genes are TRBV7-2 and TRBJ1-2; 9 bases line up with TRBD1. The CDR3 is 15 amino acids. V gave up 6 bases and J gave up 8 bases; unmatched junction bases: 13. Germline V lookup: CDR1 SGHTA, CDR2 FQGNSA.

In its sample, this clonotype is medium-sized. Being off target in a library aimed at alpha chains, this beta chain has a size of little meaning. The CDR3 loop is CASSSLRTATYNEQFF. CDR3 DNA sequence: TGTGCCAGCAGCTCCCTTCGGACAGCGACCTACAATGAGCAGTTCTTC. V gene TRBV7-2 combines with J gene TRBJ2-1, with D tentatively TRBD1 (6 bases). Germline V gene data show CDR1 as SGHTA and CDR2 as FQGNSA. V was clipped by 4 bases and J by 2 bases, with 15 bases between them. The CDR3 extends over 16 amino acids.

This clonotype is medium-sized within its sample. A library prepared for alpha chains yielded this beta chain as an off-target read; its size is of little meaning. The chain links TRBV5-8 to TRBJ2-2; D might be TRBD2 (6 bases). The CDR3 loop spans 15 amino acids. Trimming removed 4 bases from V and 7 bases from J, with 17 bases in between. Looked up from germline, CDR1 is SGHTS and CDR2 is YDEGEE. CDR3 region: CASSPMAGTGGELFF. Written as DNA, the CDR3 is TGTGCCAGCAGCCCCATGGCGGGAACGGGCGGGGAGCTGTTTTTT.

This clonotype was seen a handful of times. Found in a library prepared for alpha chains, this beta chain is an off-target read, and its abundance has little meaning. This chain links TRBV2 with TRBJ2-7; D might be TRBD1 (6 bases). The germline V gene has CDR1 SNHLY and CDR2 FYNNEI. V was trimmed by 8 bases and J by 0 bases, leaving 14 bases between them. There are 14 residues in the CDR3. The CDR3 loop reads CASQNRQDSYEQYV. The CDR3 DNA reads TGTGCCAGCCAGAATCGACAGGACTCCTACGAGCAGTACGTC.

A note on this clonotype: A library prepared for alpha chains yielded this beta chain as an off-target read; its size is of little meaning. The chain carries TRBV7-3 and TRBJ2-3; D unresolved. Trimming took off 6 bases at V and 1 base at J, with 14 bases between the two ends. CDR3 size: 15 residues. Per the germline V gene, CDR1 is SGHTA and CDR2 is FQGTGA. CDR3 amino acids: CASSQEPSGTDTQYF. DNA of the CDR3: TGTGCCAGCAGTCAAGAGCCCTCTGGCACAGATACGCAGTATTTT. Full variable domain (missing parts from reference TRBV7-3 and TRBJ2-3): GAGVSQTPSNKVTEKGKYVELRCDPISGHTALYWYRQSLGQGPEFLIYFQGTGAADDSGLPNDRFFAVRPEGSVSTLKIQRTERGDSAVYLCASSQEPSGTDTQYFGPGTRLTVL.

On this clonotype itself: For a library built for alpha chains, this beta chain is a stray read; little rests on its size. The V gene is TRBV12-3 or TRBV12-4, the J gene TRBJ2-5; D remains ambiguous. V lost 5 bases and J 5 bases, leaving 18 bases between the germline ends. This CDR3 region has 15 residues. DNA for the CDR3: TGTGCCAGCAGTCCCGAAGGTCTTTACGGGGAGACCCAGTACTTC. Encoded protein: CASSPEGLYGETQYF.

This clonotype was seen many times. Being off target in a library aimed at alpha chains, this beta chain has a size of little meaning. The V and J genes are TRBV10-3 and TRBJ1-4, with D maybe TRBD1 (5 bases). V was cut by 3 bases and J by 3 bases, with 20 bases left in between. CDR1 is ENHRY and CDR2 is SYGVKD in the germline V gene. The CDR3 spans 18 residues. The CDR3 spells CAISDIHPGALSNEKLFF. CDR3 sequence (DNA): TGTGCCATCAGTGACATTCATCCCGGGGCGTTGTCTAATGAAAAACTGTTTTTT.